The 24 T cell receptor beta chains listed next were all sequenced from one sample in a study of cytomegalovirus exposure and HLA in healthy donors. PCR employed 60 Vbeta and 13 Jbeta primers. Sequencing used immunoSEQ multiplex PCR; TCRdb keeps in-frame clones, though not all of them. The top ten clones hold around 2% of a sample with about 93,000 clones, under 85% of them seen once. The specimen sequenced was PBMCs. The receptor set was obtained from a boy younger than 18 in good health and CMV-seronegative.

The J gene is TRBJ1-6, the V gene TRBV5-8; D not certain. Trimming took 2 bases from V and 0 from J, leaving 6 bases between them. The CDR3 has 15 amino acids. CDR1 and CDR2 (germline): SGHTS, YDEGEE. The DNA for the CDR3 is TGTGCCAGCAGCTTCGTGAGCTCCTATAATTCACCCCTCCACTTT. It yields the protein CASSFVSSYNSPLHF.

As DNA, the CDR3 is TGTGCCAGCAGTGTAAGCGGTTCTAACTATGGCTACACCTTC. It encodes CASSVSGSNYGYTF. The chain links TRBV2 to TRBJ1-2, with D uncertain. The germline V and J ends were trimmed by 4 bases and 0 bases, with 9 bases remaining between them. This CDR3 spans 14 amino acids. Germline V gene data show CDR1 as SNHLY and CDR2 as FYNNEI.

This rearrangement joins TRBV27 to TRBJ2-1; TRBD2 might be the D (6 bases). CDR1 is MNHEY and CDR2 is SMNVEV in the germline V gene (reference sequence). This CDR3 spans 13 amino acids. The V and J ends lost 5 bases and 6 bases respectively, with 11 bases between them. The CDR3 protein is CASSLPGGNEQFF. CDR3 DNA: TGTGCCAGCAGTCTTCCCGGGGGCAATGAGCAGTTCTTC.

This clone was seen once. The V gene is TRBV5-1, the J gene TRBJ1-2; 7 bases align to TRBD1. Unmatched junction bases numbered 6, after V lost 0 bases and J lost 1 base. This CDR3 region has 16 residues. Germline V gene lookup returns CDR1 SGHRS and CDR2 YFSETQ. The CDR3 region has the DNA TGCGCCAGCAGCTTGGGGGGGACAGCGATTAACTATGGCTACACCTTC. As protein: CASSLGGTAINYGYTF.

The rearrangement uses TRBV9 and TRBJ1-4; D is unresolved. CDR1 is SGDLS and CDR2 is YYNGEE in the germline V gene. Trimming cost V 4 bases and J 4 bases, with 14 bases left between them. This CDR3 spans 15 amino acids. This chain's CDR3 is CASSPEGRFNEKLFF. CDR3 nucleotide sequence: TGTGCCAGCAGCCCTGAAGGGAGGTTTAATGAAAAACTGTTTTTT.

The J gene is TRBJ2-7, the V gene TRBV6-6; weak D call: TRBD1 (6 bases). With 6 bases removed from V and 3 bases from J, the gap between germline ends came to 15 bases. Germline V lookup: CDR1 MNHNY, CDR2 SVGAGI (reference sequence). This CDR3 spans 14 amino acids. The DNA of the CDR3 is TGTGCCAGCAGACGCCCAGGGGCTTACTACGAGCAGTACTTC. It encodes CASRRPGAYYEQYF.

V usage is TRBV27 and J usage is TRBJ2-7, with TRBD1 as a possible D gene (5 bases). There are 15 residues in the CDR3. CDR1 and CDR2 from the germline V gene are MNHEY and SMNVEV (reference sequence). Trimming cost V 6 bases and J 6 bases, with 21 bases left between them. The CDR3 DNA is TGTGCCAGCAGCCCCAAGGGCCCAGGGTCTCGCGAGCAGTACTTC. Protein sequence: CASSPKGPGSREQYF.

This clone was seen more than once but under ten times. The chain recombines TRBV1 with TRBJ2-1; TRBD2 is taken as the D call from the table, unchecked against the DNA. TRBV1 is a recognized pseudogene. The CDR3 is made up of 14 amino acids. The chain's CDR3 is CTSSQSGYYNEQFF. CDR3 nucleotide sequence: TGCACCAGCAGCCAAAGCGGGTACTACAATGAGCAGTTCTTC.

The chain couples TRBV6-5 to TRBJ2-7; D is perhaps TRBD2 (6 bases). The germline V gene encodes CDR1 MNHEY and CDR2 SVGAGI. V was cut by 0 bases and J by 7 bases, with 13 bases left in between. CDR3 length: 14 amino acids. The CDR3 bases are TGTGCCAGCAGTTACTCGGGGGGAGCTGAGGAGCAGTACTTC. Translation: CASSYSGGAEEQYF.

This clone was seen more than once but under ten times. The rearrangement uses TRBV28 and TRBJ1-1; TRBD1 matches at 7 bases. The V and J ends lost 2 bases and 4 bases, in that order; junction bases with no gene match: 4. CDR3 length: 14 residues. CDR1 is MDHEN and CDR2 is SYDVKM in the germline V gene. The CDR3 spells CASSLVSGGTEAFF. The CDR3 DNA follows: TGTGCCAGCAGTTTAGTTTCAGGGGGCACTGAAGCTTTCTTT.

CDR3 residues: CASSPMAGMNTGELFF. The DNA of the CDR3 is TGTGCCAGCAGCCCCATGGCAGGGATGAACACCGGGGAGCTGTTTTTT. V is TRBV11-2 and J is TRBJ2-2, with D possibly matching TRBD1 (5 bases). The CDR3 covers 16 residues. Germline V lookup: CDR1 SGHAT, CDR2 FQNNGV. The V gene lost 5 bases and the J gene lost 1 base, with 14 bases spanning the gap.

V gene TRBV4-3 combines with J gene TRBJ2-7, with D perhaps TRBD1 (6 bases). The V and J ends lost 5 bases and 4 bases respectively, with 21 bases between them. The CDR3 runs 16 residues. The V gene's germline CDR1 is LGHNA and CDR2 YSLEER. CDR3 coding DNA: TGCGCCAGCAGCGCCGAGGGCACAGGGAGTATATACGAGCAGTACTTC. This translates into CASSAEGTGSIYEQYF.

This clone was seen a few times. This chain joins TRBV27 and TRBJ2-7; 8 bases map to TRBD2. Germline V gene data show CDR1 as MNHEY and CDR2 as SMNVEV (reference sequence). The CDR3 loop spans 15 amino acids. Losses at the gene ends were 3 bases for V and 0 bases for J; bases not matched to a gene: 4. This CDR3 is CASSFGGAPSYEQYF. The CDR3 bases are TGTGCCAGCAGTTTCGGGGGGGCACCCTCCTACGAGCAGTACTTC.

V is TRBV6-1 and J is TRBJ1-1, with D perhaps matching TRBD1 (5 bases). The CDR3 is 14 residues long. With 3 bases removed from V and 1 base from J, the gap between germline ends came to 9 bases. Germline V gives CDR1 MNHNS, CDR2 SASEGT. The CDR3 loop reads CASSDWQGNTEAFF. CDR3 nucleotides: TGTGCCAGCAGTGACTGGCAGGGGAACACTGAAGCTTTCTTT.

The chain couples TRBV19 to TRBJ1-1; D may be TRBD1 (6 bases). The CDR3 contains 13 residues. Between the trimmed V and J ends, which lost 5 bases and 1 base, there was a span of 8 bases. Looked up from germline, CDR1 is LNHDA and CDR2 is SQIVND (reference sequence). The CDR3 loop reads CASSRGGNTEAFF. CDR3 bases: TGTGCCAGTAGTCGAGGGGGGAACACTGAAGCTTTCTTT.

J is TRBJ2-7 and V is TRBV7-9, with D hard to call. With 6 bases removed from V and 4 bases from J, the gap between germline ends came to 10 bases. This CDR3 region has 12 residues. CDR1 SEHNR and CDR2 FQNEAQ come from the germline V gene (reference sequence). This chain's CDR3 is CASSPSAYEQYF. For the CDR3, the DNA is TGTGCCAGCAGTCCAAGCGCTTACGAGCAGTACTTC.

J is TRBJ1-1 and V is TRBV4-1, with TRBD1 as a possible D gene (5 bases). CDR3 length: 16 residues. Germline V lookup: CDR1 MGHRA, CDR2 YSYEKL. V shed 4 bases and J shed 2 bases, with 17 bases lying between them. The CDR3 region has the DNA TGCGCCAGCAGCCTTATGACAGATGGGGTTAACACTGAAGCTTTCTTT. Amino acid sequence: CASSLMTDGVNTEAFF.

V usage is TRBV18 and J usage is TRBJ1-1; 7 bases match TRBD1. CDR1 KGHSH and CDR2 LQKENI come from the germline V gene. Trimming removed 3 bases from V and 1 base from J; junction bases left unmatched: 5. The CDR3 is 15 residues long. The CDR3 region has the DNA TGTGCCAGCTCACCGCGGGACAGTACGAACACTGAAGCTTTCTTT. Amino acids: CASSPRDSTNTEAFF.

The genes are TRBV6-4 and TRBJ2-3; 8 nucleotides match TRBD2. This CDR3 spans 15 amino acids. Germline CDR1 reads MRHNA; CDR2 reads SNTAGT. V was pared by 3 bases and J by 3 bases, with 5 bases of the junction left unmatched. In DNA form, the CDR3 reads TGTGCCAGCAGTGAATCCCCGGGAGGGACAGATACGCAGTATTTT. It translates to CASSESPGGTDTQYF.

The V gene is TRBV6-5, the J gene TRBJ2-7; 9 bases fit TRBD1. This CDR3 spans 16 amino acids. Trimming removed 4 bases from V and 4 bases from J; junction bases left unmatched: 11. Germline V lookup: CDR1 MNHEY, CDR2 SVGAGI. CDR3 sequence reads: CASSSTGGSRLYEQYF. The CDR3, as DNA: TGTGCCAGCAGTTCCACAGGGGGCAGTAGGCTTTACGAGCAGTACTTC.

This clone turned up a few times. The chain combines TRBV10-2 with TRBJ2-3; weak D call: TRBD2 (7 bases). The CDR3 contains 14 residues. Germline CDR1 reads WSHSY; CDR2 reads SAAADI. Trimming removed 5 bases at V and 2 bases at J, with 11 bases between. Written as DNA, the CDR3 is TGCGCCAGCAGTAAGGGGGGGGACACAGATACGCAGTATTTT. As protein: CASSKGGDTDTQYF.

The genes are TRBV5-1 and TRBJ2-7; a weak D match, TRBD2 (5 bases). The CDR3 totals 14 residues. V lost 0 bases to trimming and J lost 1 base, with 8 bases between them. From germline, CDR1 is SGHRS and CDR2 YFSETQ. The CDR3 is CASSLVERSYEQYF. The CDR3 bases are TGCGCCAGCAGCTTGGTAGAGCGGTCCTACGAGCAGTACTTC.

As to this clone: One end of the junction fails to match germline, which may point to a read error. This chain connects TRBV4-2 to TRBJ2-1; the match to TRBD1 covers 8 bases. The CDR3 has 16 residues. Germline CDR1 reads LGHNA; CDR2 reads YNFKEQ. CDR3 sequence (DNA): TGTGCCGGCAGTTCCTCCGGGACAGGAGGGATAAATGAGCAGTTCTTC. This codes for CAGSSSGTGGINEQFF.

The chain carries TRBV5-6 and TRBJ2-1; D is perhaps TRBD1 (5 bases). Germline V gives CDR1 SGHDT, CDR2 YYEEEE. The CDR3 is made up of 11 amino acids. V was shortened by 5 bases and J by 10 bases, with 10 bases between the two germline ends. DNA of the CDR3: TGTGCCAGCAGTAAGAACAGGGAGCAGTTCTTC. Its protein is CASSKNREQFF.